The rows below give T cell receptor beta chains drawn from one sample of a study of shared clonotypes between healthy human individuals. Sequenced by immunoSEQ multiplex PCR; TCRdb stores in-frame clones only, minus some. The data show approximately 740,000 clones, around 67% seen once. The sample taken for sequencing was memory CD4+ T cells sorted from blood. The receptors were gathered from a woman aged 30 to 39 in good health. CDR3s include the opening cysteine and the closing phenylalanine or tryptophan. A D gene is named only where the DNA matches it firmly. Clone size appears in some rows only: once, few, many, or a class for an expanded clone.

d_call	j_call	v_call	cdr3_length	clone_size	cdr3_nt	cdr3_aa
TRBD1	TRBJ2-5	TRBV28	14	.	TGTGCCAGTCTCAACCGGGACAGGGGAGAGACCCAGTACTTC	CASLNRDRGETQYF
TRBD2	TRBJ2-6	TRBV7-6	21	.	TGTGCCAGCAGCTTAGTCCGCTCCGGACTAGCGGGAAGTGGTGGGGCCAACGTCCTGACTTTC	CASSLVRSGLAGSGGANVLTF
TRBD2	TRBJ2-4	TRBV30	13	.	TGTGCCTGGGGACTAGCGGGCAGGGACATTCAGTACTTC	CAWGLAGRDIQYF
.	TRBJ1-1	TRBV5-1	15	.	TGCGCCAGCAGCTTGCAGGGCTGGGGGAACACTGAAGCTTTCTTT	CASSLQGWGNTEAFF
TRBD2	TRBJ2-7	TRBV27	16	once	TGTGCCAGCAGTTCCCGCCCACTAGCGGAGGGGGGAGAGCAGTACTTC	CASSSRPLAEGGEQYF
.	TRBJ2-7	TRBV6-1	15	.	TGTGCCAGCAGTGAAGCGGGGGCAGCGAACTACGAGCAGTACTTC	CASSEAGAANYEQYF
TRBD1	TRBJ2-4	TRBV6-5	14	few	TGTGCCAGCAGTGAGACCGGACAGGGCGACATTCAGTACTTC	CASSETGQGDIQYF
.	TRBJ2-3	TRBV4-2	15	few	TGTGCCAGCAGCCAAGATTACGGGAGCACAGATACGCAGTATTTT	CASSQDYGSTDTQYF
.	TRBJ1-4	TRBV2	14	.	TGTGCCAGCAGTCAGGCCTCGGTGGGTGAAAAACTGTTTTTT	CASSQASVGEKLFF
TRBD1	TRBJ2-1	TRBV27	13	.	TGTGCCAGCTCGGGACAGCCCGACAATGAGCAGTTCTTC	CASSGQPDNEQFF
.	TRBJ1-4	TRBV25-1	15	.	TGTGCCAGCAGTGGTCCCTGGGGAACTAATGAAAAACTGTTTTTT	CASSGPWGTNEKLFF
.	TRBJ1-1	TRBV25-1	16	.	TGTGCCAGCAGTGAAGCTCCGACAGGCTACCACACTGAAGCTTTCTTT	CASSEAPTGYHTEAFF
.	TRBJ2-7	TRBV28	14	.	TGTGCCAGCTTAAGCGGGACAGAAACCTACGAGCAGTACTTC	CASLSGTETYEQYF
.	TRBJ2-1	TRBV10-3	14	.	TGTGCCATCAGTGGAGGACAGACTTACAATGAGCAGTTCTTC	CAISGGQTYNEQFF
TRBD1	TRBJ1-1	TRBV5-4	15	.	TGTGCCAGCAGCATCCGGGACAGGGCGGACACTGAAGCTTTCTTT	CASSIRDRADTEAFF
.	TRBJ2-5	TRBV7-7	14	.	TGTGCCAGCAGCTATTCCGGCAGTCAAGAGACCCAGTACTTC	CASSYSGSQETQYF
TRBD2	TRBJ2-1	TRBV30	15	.	TGTGCCTGGAGTCAAAAGGGACTAGCGGACAATGAGCAGTTCTTC	CAWSQKGLADNEQFF
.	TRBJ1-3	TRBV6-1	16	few	TGTGCCAGCAGTGAATTCGGGGCAGCAGAGGGAAACACCATATATTTT	CASSEFGAAEGNTIYF
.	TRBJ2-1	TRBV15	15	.	TGTGCCACCAGCAGAGTGACTGGCTACGATGTTGAGCAGTTCTTC	CATSRVTGYDVEQFF
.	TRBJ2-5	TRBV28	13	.	TGTGCCAGCAGACGGGGGATCGAAGAGACCCAGTACTTC	CASRRGIEETQYF
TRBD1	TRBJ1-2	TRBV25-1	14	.	TGTGCCAGCAGTGAATATTCAGGGGGACCCGGCTACACCTTC	CASSEYSGGPGYTF
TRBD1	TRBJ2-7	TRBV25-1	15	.	TGTGCCAGCAGTGGCGGGACAGGGTCATCCAGGGAGCAGTACTTC	CASSGGTGSSREQYF
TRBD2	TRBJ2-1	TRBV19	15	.	TGTGCCAGTAGGCGGGCTAGCGGGATCGGTAATGAGCAGTTCTTC	CASRRASGIGNEQFF
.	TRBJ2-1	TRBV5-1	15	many	TGCGCCAGCAGCAGGGACTCCGGGGGTTACAATGAGCAGTTCTTC	CASSRDSGGYNEQFF
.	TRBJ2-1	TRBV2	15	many	TGTGCCAGCAGTGAAGTCTTGGGGAACTACAATGAGCAGTTCTTC	CASSEVLGNYNEQFF
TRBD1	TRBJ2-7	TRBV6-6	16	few	TGTGCCAGCAGACAACCGGGACAGGGCCTCTGGTACGAGCAGTACTTC	CASRQPGQGLWYEQYF
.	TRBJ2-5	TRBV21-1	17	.	TGTGCCAGCAGCAAGCTCAACAGCGGGAGAGGATCAGAGACCCAGTACTTC	CASSKLNSGRGSETQYF
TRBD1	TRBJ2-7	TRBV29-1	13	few	TGCAGCGTTCCGGGAGGGGACAGGGGCGAGCAGTACTTC	CSVPGGDRGEQYF
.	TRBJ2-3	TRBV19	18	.	TGTGCCAGTAGTCCACAAGCCCAGACCCTTACCCGGGTGGATACGCAGTATTTT	CASSPQAQTLTRVDTQYF
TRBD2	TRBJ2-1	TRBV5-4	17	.	TGTGCCAGCAGCTTGGTGGGGTGGACTAGGTCCTACAATGAGCAGTTCTTC	CASSLVGWTRSYNEQFF
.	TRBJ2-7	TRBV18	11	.	TGTGCCAGCTCACAGGGTTACGAGCAGTACTTC	CASSQGYEQYF
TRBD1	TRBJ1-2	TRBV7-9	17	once	TGTGCCAGCAGCGCTATTAAAGGACAGGCCCGGGACTATGGCTACACCTTC	CASSAIKGQARDYGYTF
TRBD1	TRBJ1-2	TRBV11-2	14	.	TGTGCCAGCAGCTTTGGGGACAGTAATTATGGCTACACCTTC	CASSFGDSNYGYTF
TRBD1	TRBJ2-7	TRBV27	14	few	TGTGCCAGCAGTTTGGGACAGGGTTCCTACGAGCAGTACTTC	CASSLGQGSYEQYF
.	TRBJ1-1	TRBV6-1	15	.	TGTGCCAGCAGTGAAATAGCAGGGACGAACACTGAAGCTTTCTTT	CASSEIAGTNTEAFF
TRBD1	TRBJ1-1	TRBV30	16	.	TGTGCCTGGAGCCCTAAGACAGGGAGGGGAAACACTGAAGCTTTCTTT	CAWSPKTGRGNTEAFF
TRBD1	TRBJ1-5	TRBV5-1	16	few	TGCGCCAGCAGCTTGGGGACAGGTACCAGCAATCAGCCCCAGCATTTT	CASSLGTGTSNQPQHF
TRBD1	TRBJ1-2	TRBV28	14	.	TGTGCCAGCAGTCGGGGCGGACAGGGGGCCGGCTACACCTTC	CASSRGGQGAGYTF
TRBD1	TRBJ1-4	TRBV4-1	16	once	TGCGCCAGCAGCCAACTCGCGACAGGGGGTAACGAAAAACTGTTTTTT	CASSQLATGGNEKLFF
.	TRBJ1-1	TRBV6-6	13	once	TGTGCCAGCAGCCAGGTCATGAACACTGAAGCTTTCTTT	CASSQVMNTEAFF
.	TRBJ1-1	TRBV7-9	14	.	TGTGCCAGCAGCCCTCCACGGATGAACACTGAAGCTTTCTTT	CASSPPRMNTEAFF
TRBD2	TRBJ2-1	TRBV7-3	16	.	TGTGCCAGCAGTTCGACGGGACTAGCGGGATACAATGAGCAGTTCTTC	CASSSTGLAGYNEQFF
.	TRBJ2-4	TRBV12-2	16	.	TGTGCAAGTCGCATTGAGGCAGTGCGAGCCAAAAACATTCAGTACTTC	CASRIEAVRAKNIQYF
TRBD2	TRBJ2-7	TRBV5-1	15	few	TGCGCCAGCAGCCTGGGTGCTAGCGGGCGGTACGAGCAGTACTTC	CASSLGASGRYEQYF
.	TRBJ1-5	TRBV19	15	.	TGTGCCAGTAGTATATTAGAACAACCTTATCAGCCCCAGCATTTT	CASSILEQPYQPQHF
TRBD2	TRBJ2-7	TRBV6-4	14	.	TGTGCCAGCAGCTTACATTCGGGGGGCTACGAGCAGTACTTC	CASSLHSGGYEQYF
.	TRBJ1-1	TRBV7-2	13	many	TGTGCCAGCAGCTTCCAGAGCTACACTGAAGCTTTCTTT	CASSFQSYTEAFF
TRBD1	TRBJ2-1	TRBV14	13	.	TGTGCCAGCCAGGGACAGGGGTTAAATGAGCAGTTCTTC	CASQGQGLNEQFF
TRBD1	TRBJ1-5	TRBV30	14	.	TGTGCCTGGAAAGGACAGGGGGAGAATCAGCCCCAGCATTTT	CAWKGQGENQPQHF
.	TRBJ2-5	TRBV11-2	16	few	TGTGCCAGCAGCCTCCGTGCGGGACCCCTACCGGAGACCCAGTACTTC	CASSLRAGPLPETQYF
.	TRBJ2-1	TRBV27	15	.	TGTGCCAGCAGTTTTCGCGGGCCAACCTACAATGAGCAGTTCTTC	CASSFRGPTYNEQFF
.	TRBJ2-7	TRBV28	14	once	TGTGCCAGCAGCTCGGGACCGCCGACCTACGAGCAGTACTTC	CASSSGPPTYEQYF
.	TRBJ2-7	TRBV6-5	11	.	TGTGCCAGCAGTGAAATTAGGGAGCAGTACTTC	CASSEIREQYF
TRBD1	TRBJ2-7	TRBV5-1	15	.	TGCGCCAGCAGCCCCGGACAGGGGTGGAAGGACGAGCAGTACTTC	CASSPGQGWKDEQYF